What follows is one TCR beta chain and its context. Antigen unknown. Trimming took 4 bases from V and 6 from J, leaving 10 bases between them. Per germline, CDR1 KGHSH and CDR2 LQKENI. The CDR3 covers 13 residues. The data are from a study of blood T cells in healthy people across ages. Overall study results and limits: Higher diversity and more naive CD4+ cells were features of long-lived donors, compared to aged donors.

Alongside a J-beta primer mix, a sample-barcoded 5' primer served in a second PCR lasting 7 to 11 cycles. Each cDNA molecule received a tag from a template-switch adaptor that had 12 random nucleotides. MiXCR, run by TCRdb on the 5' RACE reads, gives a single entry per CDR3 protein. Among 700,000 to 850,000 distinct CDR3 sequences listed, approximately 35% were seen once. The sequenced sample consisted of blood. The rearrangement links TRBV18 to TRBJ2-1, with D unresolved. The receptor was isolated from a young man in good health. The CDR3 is CASSLPQFNEQFF. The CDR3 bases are TGTGCCAGCTCACTCCCCCAGTTCAATGAGCAGTTCTTC. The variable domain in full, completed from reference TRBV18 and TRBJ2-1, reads NAGVMQNPRHLVRRRGQEARLRCSPMKGHSHVYWYRQLPEEGLKFMVYLQKENIIDESGMPKERFSAEFPKEGPSILRIQQVVRGDSAAYFCASSLPQFNEQFFGPGTRLTVL.